This TCR beta chain emerged from a study of identical twins. The sample holds one count of this clonotype. Its antigen is currently unknown. Germline CDR1 is MNHEY and CDR2 is SMNVEV (reference sequence). This CDR3 region has 19 residues. V shed 2 bases and J 1 base; nucleotides not matched to a gene: 5. All donors were healthy Caucasians. TCRdb re-called the 5' RACE reads with MiXCR, one entry per CDR3 protein. This sample yields around 1.7 million distinct CDR3 sequences, of which around a third are seen a single time; more than 0.25% belongs to the top ten. Study-wide findings and caveats: Cross-sectional statistics underpinned the conclusions; the same donors were not followed. Abundant beta clonotypes from cord blood had fewer insertions, unlike memory repertoires, which showed none.

The chain combines TRBV27 with TRBJ2-1, with TRBD2 matching 16 bases. Sequencing was carried out using cord blood. The TCR sequence derives from a newborn girl in good health. Here the CDR3 reads CASSLPGTSGGVSYNEQFF. CDR3 sequence (DNA): TGTGCCAGCAGTTTACCCGGGACTAGCGGGGGGGTATCCTACAATGAGCAGTTCTTC.